One and the same sample provided the 21 T cell receptor beta chains below, sequenced in a study of T cell changes during pregnancy in multiple sclerosis. Using immunoSEQ multiplex PCR, the repertoire was profiled, and TCRdb retains in-frame clones only, with some absent. The table has 40,000 to 55,000 clones, 80% to 95% seen once. The sample in question was CD4+ T cells from peripheral blood mononuclear cells, obtained before pregnancy. The receptors originated from a female donor with multiple sclerosis, enrolled in a pregnancy study.

CDR3: CASSVGGRNTGELFF. The CDR3 nucleotides are TGTGCCAGCAGTGTTGGCGGGAGAAACACCGGGGAGCTGTTTTTT. This chain uses TRBV9 with TRBJ2-2; TRBD2 agrees at 7 bases. This CDR3 is built from 15 residues. The V gene end was trimmed by 5 bases and the J gene end by 2 bases; junction bases not matched to a gene: 6. Germline V CDR1 and CDR2: SGDLS, YYNGEE.

The V gene is TRBV7-3, the J gene TRBJ2-5; no clear D gene. The V gene's germline CDR1 is SGHTA and CDR2 FQGTGA. Between the trimmed V and J ends, which lost 2 bases and 4 bases, there was a span of 20 bases. This CDR3 is 17 amino acids long. DNA of the CDR3: TGTGCCAGCAGCTTAGATGGTCCGGCCCAGCGACTAGAGACCCAGTACTTC. This codes for CASSLDGPAQRLETQYF.

The chain recombines TRBV5-1 with TRBJ2-1; 12 bases fit TRBD1. The CDR3 covers 14 residues. The germline V gene has CDR1 SGHRS and CDR2 YFSETQ. V gave up 3 bases and J gave up 10 bases; unmatched junction bases: 5. In DNA, the CDR3 is TGCGCCAGCAGCTGGGGACAGGGGGCGCGGGAGCAGTTCTTC. Its translation is CASSWGQGAREQFF.

This rearrangement joins TRBV20-1 to TRBJ1-1, with D unresolved. V was trimmed by 1 base and J by 12 bases, leaving 9 bases between them. The CDR3 is 10 amino acids. CDR1 and CDR2 (germline): DFQATT, SNEGSKA (reference sequence). The CDR3 DNA follows: TGCAGTGCTAGAGGGACTGTAACTTTCTTT. Amino acids: CSARGTVTFF.

The rearrangement links TRBV5-1 to TRBJ2-7; 10 nucleotides agree with TRBD2. The CDR3 contains 18 residues. V dropped 0 bases and J dropped 3; count of bases not matched to a gene: 12. Germline CDR1 SGHRS, CDR2 YFSETQ. The CDR3, as DNA: TGCGCCAGCAGCTTGGCTGACCCGGGGGGGACTAGCGACTACGAGCAGTACTTC. Translating it yields CASSLADPGGTSDYEQYF.

V is TRBV10-3 and J is TRBJ1-2; 10 positions agree with TRBD1. There are 13 residues in the CDR3. The trim removed 7 bases at V and 6 bases at J, leaving 5 bases unmatched. CDR1 and CDR2 (germline): ENHRY, SYGVKD. The DNA of the CDR3 is TGTGCCATCACTGGTGGGACAGGGGATGGCTACACCTTC. It specifies CAITGGTGDGYTF.

The V gene is TRBV27, the J gene TRBJ2-7; 7 positions match TRBD1. V was pared by 6 bases and J by 2 bases, with 10 bases of the junction left unmatched. The CDR3 extends over 15 amino acids. Germline loops: CDR1 MNHEY, CDR2 SMNVEV (reference sequence). CDR3 DNA sequence: TGTGCCAGCAGCTACGACAGGGCGCCTGCCTACGAGCAGTACTTC. Translated: CASSYDRAPAYEQYF.

The chain carries TRBV5-1 and TRBJ2-2; D uncertain. CDR1 SGHRS and CDR2 YFSETQ come from the germline V gene. This CDR3 has 15 residues. The V end lost 4 bases, the J end lost 2 bases, and 12 bases lay between the germline ends. This CDR3 reads CASSQQHLNTGELFF. The CDR3 DNA reads TGCGCCAGCAGCCAACAACATCTTAACACCGGGGAGCTGTTTTTT. The full variable domain, in which reference TRBV5-1 and TRBJ2-2 provide the parts outside the CDR3, is KAGVTQTPRYLIKTRGQQVTLSCSPISGHRSVSWYQQTPGQGLQFLFEYFSETQRNKGNFPGRFSGRQFSNSRSEMNVSTLELGDSALYLCASSQQHLNTGELFFGEGSRLTVL.

The chain recombines TRBV18 with TRBJ2-7; 9 positions agree with TRBD2. In germline, CDR1 is KGHSH, CDR2 LQKENI. The J segment lost 2 bases and the V segment lost 0 bases, leaving 5 bases of the junction unmatched. CDR3 length: 16 amino acids. The DNA of the CDR3 is TGTGCCAGCTCACCACCAACGCGGGAGGGCCCCTACGAGCAGTACTTC. It specifies CASSPPTREGPYEQYF.

This clone is a singleton in its sample. This chain links TRBV15 with TRBJ2-2; TRBD2 is a possible D gene (5 bases). CDR1 LNHNV and CDR2 YYDKDF come from the germline V gene (reference sequence). Trimming pared 2 bases from V and 11 bases from J, leaving 12 bases between. The CDR3 totals 13 residues. CDR3 amino acids: CATSRSVSGELFF. In nucleotides, the CDR3 is TGTGCCACCAGCAGATCTGTCAGCGGCGAGCTGTTTTTT.

CDR3 region: CASSLDRGGTEAFF. The DNA of the CDR3 is TGCGCCAGCAGCTTGGACAGGGGGGGAACTGAAGCTTTCTTT. The chain combines TRBV5-1 with TRBJ1-1; 8 bases match TRBD1. Trimming took 0 bases from V and 5 from J; bases not matched to a gene: 3. CDR1 and CDR2 from the germline V gene are SGHRS and YFSETQ. The CDR3 contains 14 residues.

About this clone itself: One end of the junction fails to match germline, which may point to a read error. The chain uses TRBV4-2 and TRBJ2-5, with 10 bases identical to TRBD1. This CDR3 has 12 amino acids. The germline gives CDR1 LGHNA, CDR2 YNFKEQ. The chain's CDR3 is CASSQAGTGANF. The CDR3 DNA is TGTGCCAGCAGCCAAGCTGGGACAGGGGCCAACTTC.

This sequence joins TRBV6-1 and TRBJ2-1, with a tentative D call TRBD2 (5 bases). Trimming stripped 5 bases from V and 0 bases from J, with 11 bases between. CDR1 and CDR2 (germline): MNHNS, SASEGT. The CDR3 is 15 residues long. CDR3 DNA sequence: TGTGCCAGCAGTCTACGCGGGTCCTCCTACAATGAGCAGTTCTTC. Its protein is CASSLRGSSYNEQFF.

This chain links TRBV19 with TRBJ2-7; 8 nucleotides line up with TRBD1. This CDR3 has 14 amino acids. From germline, CDR1 is LNHDA and CDR2 SQIVND (reference sequence). Trimming cost V 5 bases and J 2 bases; bases outside gene matches: 5. CDR3 amino acids: CASSFRDRPYEQYF. In DNA, the CDR3 is TGTGCCAGTAGTTTCCGGGACAGGCCCTACGAGCAGTACTTC.

The V call is TRBV2, the J call TRBJ2-3; 10 positions agree with TRBD2. J lost 3 bases, V lost 7 bases, and 4 bases had no gene match. Germline V gives CDR1 SNHLY, CDR2 FYNNEI. The CDR3 totals 14 residues. In nucleotides, the CDR3 is TGTGCCAGCACCCCGACTAGCGGGACAGATACGCAGTATTTT. Translation gives CASTPTSGTDTQYF.

The chain employs TRBV29-1 and TRBJ1-6; 7 bases line up with TRBD1. V lost 6 bases to trimming and J lost 5 bases; unmatched junction nucleotides: 4. This CDR3 has 13 residues. Germline CDR1 SQVTM, CDR2 ANQGSEA. The CDR3 loop reads CSVRTGHNSPLHF. CDR3 nucleotides: TGCAGCGTGAGGACAGGTCATAATTCACCCCTCCACTTT.

The rearrangement joins TRBV7-9 to TRBJ2-3, with TRBD2 matching over 9 bases. The CDR3 is 16 residues long. Germline V lookup: CDR1 SEHNR, CDR2 FQNEAQ (reference sequence). Unmatched junction bases numbered 6, after V lost 3 bases and J lost 2 bases. The chain's CDR3 is CASSFSSGRTTDTQYF. In nucleotides, the CDR3 is TGTGCCAGCAGCTTTTCCAGCGGGAGGACCACAGATACGCAGTATTTT.

V and J are TRBV15 and TRBJ2-7, with D possibly TRBD1 on 5 matching bases. Deletions cut 0 bases from V and 6 bases from J, with 9 bases between. The CDR3 consists of 13 residues. Per the germline V gene, CDR1 is LNHNV and CDR2 is YYDKDF (reference sequence). Here the CDR3 reads CATSRERGLEQYF. The CDR3 DNA reads TGTGCCACCAGCAGAGAAAGGGGCCTCGAGCAGTACTTC.

The chain employs TRBV5-5 and TRBJ2-1; 8 nucleotides line up with TRBD1. With 4 bases clipped from V and 1 base from J, the junction kept 7 bases outside the gene matches. The V gene's germline CDR1 is SGHKS and CDR2 YYEKEE (reference sequence). This CDR3 has 16 residues. The CDR3 reads CASSRRTGSSYNEQFF. DNA for the CDR3: TGTGCCAGCAGCCGCCGGACAGGGAGTTCCTACAATGAGCAGTTCTTC. Based on the CDR3 plus reference TRBV5-5 and TRBJ2-1, the full variable domain is DAGVTQSPTHLIKTRGQQVTLRCSPISGHKSVSWYQQVLGQGPQFIFQYYEKEERGRGNFPDRFSARQFPNYSSELNVNALLLGDSALYLCASSRRTGSSYNEQFFGPGTRLTVL.

The chain recombines TRBV6-4 with TRBJ2-3; 7 bases match TRBD2. Germline V gene data show CDR1 as MRHNA and CDR2 as SNTAGT. Trimming cost V 0 bases and J 3 bases; bases outside gene matches: 6. CDR3 length: 16 residues. The CDR3 spells CASSDSARGDTDTQYF. The DNA for the CDR3 is TGTGCCAGCAGTGACTCAGCCCGGGGGGATACAGATACGCAGTATTTT.

The chain recombines TRBV5-1 with TRBJ1-1; TRBD1 is a possible D gene (5 bases). Trimming shortened V by 3 bases and J by 0 bases, and 9 bases separated the two germline ends. This CDR3 region has 14 residues. From germline, CDR1 is SGHRS and CDR2 YFSETQ. The CDR3 reads CASSSGLLNTEAFF. DNA for the CDR3: TGCGCCAGCAGCTCGGGACTCCTGAACACTGAAGCTTTCTTT.